Below, 2 T cell receptor beta chains from the same sample are listed, as sequenced in a study of glioma-infiltrating T cells (dated by TCRdb to about 2016). Instrument used: Illumina MiSeq. TCR alpha and beta CDR3 regions were amplified with the iRepertoire nested amplicon-rescue multiplex PCR (arm-PCR) platform from RNA. The public reads were run again by TCRdb, first through fastp at Q25 and then through MiXCR, and only productive beta chains were kept. Identical CDR3 proteins give one entry, which carries the most common genes and DNA. The sample table records approximately 400,000 distinct CDR3 sequences; approximately 42% of these occur just once. About 12% of the sample comes from the top ten. The sequencing sample was made of glioma tissue, nonneoplastic brain tissue, or PBMCs (not recorded which). The receptor source for this set is a human donor with low-grade glioma or glioblastoma, undergoing nonglioma brain surgery, or in good health (not recorded which).

The chain carries TRBV12-3 or TRBV12-4 and TRBJ1-2; 7 bases line up with TRBD1. V dropped 6 bases and J dropped 7; count of bases not matched to a gene: 8. The CDR3 has 13 amino acids. CDR3 sequence: CASSIPDRVGYTF. The CDR3 DNA sequence: TGTGCCAGCAGCATCCCCGACAGGGTTGGCTACACCTTC.

This clonotype occurred many times. The chain carries TRBV28 and TRBJ2-7, with D possibly matching TRBD2 (5 bases). The CDR3 runs to 13 residues. Germline V gene sequence: CDR1 MDHEN, CDR2 SYDVKM. Trimming left V 6 bases short and J 3 bases short, with 12 bases between. This CDR3 reads CASSYDGLYEQYF. As DNA, the CDR3 is TGTGCCAGCAGCTATGACGGACTCTACGAGCAGTACTTC.